Shown below are 13 T cell receptor beta chains from a single sample sequenced in a study of response to subunit inactivated influenza vaccine. TCRdb independently ran MiXCR on the RT-PCR reads; one entry per CDR3 protein. The table shows 550,000 to 600,000 distinct CDR3 sequences, with 12% occurring only once. Sequenced material: PBMCs from blood, taken on the day of vaccination. These TCRs come from a man aged 50-60 years who received an inactivated influenza vaccine.

This clonotype was detected only once. This chain connects TRBV20-1 to TRBJ1-2; D may be TRBD1 (6 bases). This CDR3 has 11 residues. Trimming pared 6 bases from V and 6 bases from J, leaving 11 bases between. Looked up from germline, CDR1 is DFQATT and CDR2 is SNEGSKA (reference sequence). The CDR3 loop is CSAYPGDGYTF. CDR3 sequence (DNA): TGCAGTGCGTACCCAGGGGATGGCTACACCTTC.

This clonotype was detected a few times. The V gene is TRBV29-1, the J gene TRBJ2-3; TRBD1 matches 7 bases. CDR1 is SQVTM, CDR2 ANQGSEA, per germline. The CDR3 sequence is 15 residues long. V lost 5 bases to trimming and J lost 2 bases; unmatched junction nucleotides: 10. The CDR3 here is CSVRVRGQATDTQYF. DNA for the CDR3: TGCAGCGTTCGGGTGAGGGGGCAGGCCACAGATACGCAGTATTTT.

This chain connects TRBV6-5 to TRBJ2-1; a weak D match, TRBD2 (6 bases). Germline V CDR1 and CDR2: MNHEY, SVGAGI. This CDR3 spans 17 amino acids. Trimming removed 4 bases at V and 3 bases at J, with 19 bases between. The DNA of the CDR3 is TGTGCCAGCAGTTCGTCCCCGGGGACTGAGGACTACAATGAGCAGTTCTTC. Translated: CASSSSPGTEDYNEQFF.

V and J are TRBV12-3 or TRBV12-4 and TRBJ2-1, with TRBD2 matching over 7 bases. Trimming removed 6 bases from V and 4 bases from J; junction bases left unmatched: 9. CDR3 length equals 15 residues. The CDR3 bases are TGTGCCAGCAGCCCCCGGCCGGGGGGTTACAATGAGCAGTTCTTC. It is translated as CASSPRPGGYNEQFF.

CDR3 region: CASSPLSGGSYNSPLHF. CDR3 coding DNA: TGCGCCAGCAGCCCACTGTCAGGAGGCTCCTATAATTCACCCCTCCACTTT. The J gene is TRBJ1-6, the V gene TRBV5-1; D gene unclear. CDR3 length: 17 residues. Germline CDR1 reads SGHRS; CDR2 reads YFSETQ. The germline V and J ends were trimmed by 4 bases and 0 bases, with 14 bases remaining between them. The whole variable domain, remainder taken from reference TRBV5-1 and TRBJ1-6, is KAGVTQTPRYLIKTRGQQVTLSCSPISGHRSVSWYQQTPGQGLQFLFEYFSETQRNKGNFPGRFSGRQFSNSRSEMNVSTLELGDSALYLCASSPLSGGSYNSPLHFGNGTRLTVT.

This clonotype was counted many times. CDR3 DNA sequence: TGTGCCAGCAGCCCGGTGGGGGTGACCCAGTACTTC. It encodes CASSPVGVTQYF. V and J are TRBV7-9 and TRBJ2-5, with D perhaps given as TRBD1 or TRBD2 (5 bases each). CDR3 length equals 12 residues. V lost 5 bases and J lost 7, with 11 bases in between. The germline CDR1 and CDR2 sequences are SEHNR and FQNEAQ (reference sequence).

This clonotype was picked up a small number of times. The chain is built from TRBV7-2 and TRBJ2-6; the match to TRBD1 covers 7 bases. This CDR3 has 19 residues. After removal of 0 bases from V and 1 base from J, the junction contained 9 bases not matched to a gene. Germline V CDR1 and CDR2: SGHTA, FQGNSA. The CDR3 spells CASSLAFGQDGSGANVLTF. For the CDR3, the DNA is TGTGCCAGCAGCTTAGCGTTCGGACAGGATGGGTCTGGGGCCAACGTCCTGACTTTC.

This clonotype was found a few times. This chain uses TRBV6-2 or TRBV6-3 with TRBJ2-5; maybe TRBD2 (5 bases). This CDR3 comprises 14 residues. Germline assignment: CDR1 MNHEY and CDR2 SVGEGT. Between the trimmed V and J ends, which lost 6 bases and 7 bases, there was a span of 18 bases. CDR3 bases: TGTGCCAGCAGCAGAGACCCCGCCGGAGGGACCCAGTACTTC. As protein: CASSRDPAGGTQYF.

The CDR3 DNA reads TGCGCCAGCAGCCCTGTCCGGGGATGGGAAGAGACCCAGTACTTC. Translating gives CASSPVRGWEETQYF. This chain connects TRBV5-1 to TRBJ2-5; a possible D gene is TRBD2 (5 bases). CDR1 is SGHRS, CDR2 YFSETQ, per germline. CDR3 length: 15 amino acids. V shed 4 bases and J shed 3 bases, with 16 bases lying between them.

This clonotype was seen a few times. The CDR3 spells CASSHLGRTSSYEQYF. In DNA form, the CDR3 reads TGTGCCAGCAGCCATCTCGGACGGACGAGCTCCTACGAGCAGTACTTC. The chain uses TRBV7-2 and TRBJ2-7; D uncertain. Germline assignment: CDR1 SGHTA and CDR2 FQGNSA. The CDR3 contains 16 residues. V was clipped by 5 bases and J by 0 bases, with 17 bases between them.

The chain is built from TRBV7-2 and TRBJ1-6; D is uncertain. V was pared by 5 bases and J by 7 bases, with 12 bases between. Per germline, CDR1 SGHTA and CDR2 FQGNSA. The CDR3 sequence is 14 residues long. The CDR3: CASSIPGWNSPLHF. The CDR3 nucleotides are TGTGCCAGCAGCATCCCTGGGTGGAATTCACCCCTCCACTTT.

J is TRBJ2-1 and V is TRBV6-2 or TRBV6-3, with unresolved D. V was cut by 7 bases and J by 8 bases, with 12 bases left in between. The CDR3 is 12 residues long. Germline V CDR1 and CDR2: MNHEY, SVGEGT. The CDR3 protein is CASTTPGYEQFF. The CDR3 bases are TGTGCCAGCACTACCCCCGGGTATGAGCAGTTCTTC.

This clonotype was seen more than once but under ten times. The chain employs TRBV27 and TRBJ2-7, with TRBD2 identical over 9 bases. The CDR3 has 12 amino acids. From germline, CDR1 is MNHEY and CDR2 SMNVEV (reference sequence). With 8 bases clipped from V and 4 bases from J, the junction kept 3 bases outside the gene matches. The CDR3 nucleotides read TGTGCCAGCGGACTAGCGTTTTACGAGCAGTACTTC. Translated, it gives CASGLAFYEQYF.